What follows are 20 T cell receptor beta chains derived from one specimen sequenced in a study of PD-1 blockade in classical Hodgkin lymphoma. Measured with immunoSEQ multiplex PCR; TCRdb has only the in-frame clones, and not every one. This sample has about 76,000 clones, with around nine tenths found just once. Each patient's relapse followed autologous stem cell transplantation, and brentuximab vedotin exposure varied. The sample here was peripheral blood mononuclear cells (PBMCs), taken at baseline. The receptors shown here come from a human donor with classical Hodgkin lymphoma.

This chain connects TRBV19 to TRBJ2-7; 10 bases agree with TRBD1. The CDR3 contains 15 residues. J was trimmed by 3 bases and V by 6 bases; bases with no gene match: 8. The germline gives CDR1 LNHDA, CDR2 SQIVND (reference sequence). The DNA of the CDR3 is TGTGCCAGTAGGGGACCGGGGACAGGGGACTACGAGCAGTACTTC. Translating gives CASRGPGTGDYEQYF. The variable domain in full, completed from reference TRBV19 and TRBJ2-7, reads DGGITQSPKYLFRKEGQNVTLSCEQNLNHDAMYWYRQDPGQGLRLIYYSQIVNDFQKGDIAEGYSVSREKKESFPLTVTSAQKNPTAFYLCASRGPGTGDYEQYFGPGTRLTVT.

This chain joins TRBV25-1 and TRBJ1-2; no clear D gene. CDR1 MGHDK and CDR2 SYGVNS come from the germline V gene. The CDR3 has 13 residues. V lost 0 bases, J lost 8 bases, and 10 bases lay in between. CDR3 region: CASSEYTIKGYTF. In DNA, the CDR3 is TGTGCCAGCAGTGAATATACCATCAAGGGCTACACCTTC.

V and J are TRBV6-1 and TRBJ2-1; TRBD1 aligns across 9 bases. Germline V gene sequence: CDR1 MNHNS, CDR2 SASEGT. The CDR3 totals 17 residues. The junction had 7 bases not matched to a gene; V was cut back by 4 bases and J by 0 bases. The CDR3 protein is CASSGRTGDSSYNEQFF. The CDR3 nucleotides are TGTGCCAGCAGTGGACGGACAGGGGACAGCTCCTACAATGAGCAGTTCTTC.

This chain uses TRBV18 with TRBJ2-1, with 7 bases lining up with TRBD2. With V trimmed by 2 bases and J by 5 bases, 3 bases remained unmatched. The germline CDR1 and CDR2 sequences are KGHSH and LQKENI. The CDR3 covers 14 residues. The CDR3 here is CASSPGGSDNEQFF. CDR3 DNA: TGTGCCAGCTCACCAGGCGGGAGCGACAATGAGCAGTTCTTC.

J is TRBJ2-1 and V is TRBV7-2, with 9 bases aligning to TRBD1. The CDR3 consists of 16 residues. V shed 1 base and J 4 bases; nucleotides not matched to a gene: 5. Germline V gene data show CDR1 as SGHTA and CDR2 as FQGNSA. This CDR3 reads CASSLEQGALYNEQFF. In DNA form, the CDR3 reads TGTGCCAGCAGCTTAGAACAGGGGGCACTTTACAATGAGCAGTTCTTC.

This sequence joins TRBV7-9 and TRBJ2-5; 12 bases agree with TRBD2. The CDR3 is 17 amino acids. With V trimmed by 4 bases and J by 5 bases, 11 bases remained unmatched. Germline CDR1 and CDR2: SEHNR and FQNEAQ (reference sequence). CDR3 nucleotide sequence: TGTGCCAGCAGCTACGGACTAGCGGGGTTTCGGCGGGAGACCCAGTACTTC. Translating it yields CASSYGLAGFRRETQYF.

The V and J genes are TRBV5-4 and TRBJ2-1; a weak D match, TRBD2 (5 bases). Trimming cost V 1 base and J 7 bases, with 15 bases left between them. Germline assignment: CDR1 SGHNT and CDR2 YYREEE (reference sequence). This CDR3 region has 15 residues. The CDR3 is CASSLSGALGNEQFF. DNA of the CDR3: TGTGCCAGCAGCTTGAGCGGAGCCCTAGGAAATGAGCAGTTCTTC.

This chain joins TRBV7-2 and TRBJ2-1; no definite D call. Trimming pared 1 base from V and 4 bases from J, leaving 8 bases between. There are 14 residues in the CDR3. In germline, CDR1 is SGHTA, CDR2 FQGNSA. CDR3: CASSLGVGYNEQFF. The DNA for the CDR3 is TGTGCCAGCAGCTTAGGGGTTGGATACAATGAGCAGTTCTTC.

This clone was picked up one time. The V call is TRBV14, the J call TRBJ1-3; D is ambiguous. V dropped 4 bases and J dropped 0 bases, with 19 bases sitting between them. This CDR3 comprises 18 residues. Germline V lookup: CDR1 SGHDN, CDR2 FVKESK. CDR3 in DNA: TGTGCCAGCAGCCGGAACCTGGGTGGCTCCAACTCTGGAAACACCATATATTTT. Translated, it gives CASSRNLGGSNSGNTIYF.

CDR3 sequence: CASSPRTSGSYEQYF. For the CDR3, the DNA is TGTGCCAGCAGTCCGCGGACTAGCGGGAGTTACGAGCAGTACTTC. The gene calls are TRBV28 and TRBJ2-7, with 13 bases identical to TRBD2. V trimming: 5 bases; J trimming: 4 bases; junction bases outside the gene matches: 5. Germline CDR1 reads MDHEN; CDR2 reads SYDVKM. The CDR3 length is 15 residues.

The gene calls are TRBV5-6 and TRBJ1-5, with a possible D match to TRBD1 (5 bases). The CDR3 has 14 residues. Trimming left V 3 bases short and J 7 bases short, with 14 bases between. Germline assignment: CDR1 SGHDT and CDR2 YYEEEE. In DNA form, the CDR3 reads TGTGCCAGCAGCTCAAAGGGGATTTGGCAGCCCCAGCATTTT. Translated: CASSSKGIWQPQHF.

Written as DNA, the CDR3 is TGTGCCTGGAGTGTCTACCTTGTAGATACGCAGTATTTT. It translates to CAWSVYLVDTQYF. The chain carries TRBV30 and TRBJ2-3; D remains ambiguous. Germline loops: CDR1 GTSNPN, CDR2 SVGIG (reference sequence). The CDR3 spans 13 residues. Trimming shortened V by 0 bases and J by 5 bases, and 9 bases separated the two germline ends.

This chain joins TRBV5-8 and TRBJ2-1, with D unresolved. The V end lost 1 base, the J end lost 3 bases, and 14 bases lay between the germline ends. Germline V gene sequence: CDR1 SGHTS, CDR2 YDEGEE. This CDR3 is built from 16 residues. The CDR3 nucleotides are TGTGCCAGCAGCTTGTTGTTGAGAACGGGCTACAATGAGCAGTTCTTC. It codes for CASSLLLRTGYNEQFF.

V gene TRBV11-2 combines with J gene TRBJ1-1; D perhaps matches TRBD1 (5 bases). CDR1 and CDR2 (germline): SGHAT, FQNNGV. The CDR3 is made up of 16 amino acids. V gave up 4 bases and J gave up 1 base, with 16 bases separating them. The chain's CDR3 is CASSSGRGRGNTEAFF. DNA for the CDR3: TGTGCCAGCAGCTCCGGGCGGGGAAGGGGGAACACTGAAGCTTTCTTT. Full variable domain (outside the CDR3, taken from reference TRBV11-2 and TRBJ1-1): EAGVAQSPRYKIIEKRQSVAFWCNPISGHATLYWYQQILGQGPKLLIQFQNNGVVDDSQLPKDRFSAERLKGVDSTLKIQPAKLEDSAVYLCASSSGRGRGNTEAFFGQGTRLTVV.

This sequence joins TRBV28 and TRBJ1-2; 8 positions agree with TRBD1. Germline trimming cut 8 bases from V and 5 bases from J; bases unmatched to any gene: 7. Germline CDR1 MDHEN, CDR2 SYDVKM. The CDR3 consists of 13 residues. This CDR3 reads CASGGQGLYGYTF. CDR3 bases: TGTGCCAGCGGCGGACAGGGCCTATATGGCTACACCTTC.

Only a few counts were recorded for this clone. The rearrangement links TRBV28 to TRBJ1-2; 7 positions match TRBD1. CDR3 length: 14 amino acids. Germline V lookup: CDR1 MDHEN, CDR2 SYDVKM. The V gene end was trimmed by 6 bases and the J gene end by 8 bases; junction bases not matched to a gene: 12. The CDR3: CASSFVTGTEGYTF. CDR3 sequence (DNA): TGTGCCAGCAGCTTCGTAACAGGGACAGAGGGCTACACCTTC.

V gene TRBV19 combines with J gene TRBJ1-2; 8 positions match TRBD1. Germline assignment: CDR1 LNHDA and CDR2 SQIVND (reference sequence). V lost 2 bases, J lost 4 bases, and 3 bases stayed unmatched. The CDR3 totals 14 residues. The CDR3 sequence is CASSIQGAGYGYTF. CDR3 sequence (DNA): TGTGCCAGTAGTATACAGGGGGCCGGCTATGGCTACACCTTC.

CDR3 nucleotide sequence: TGTGCCAGCAGTTACAGTACGGGCGTCCCTGGGGAGCAGTACTTC. This translates into CASSYSTGVPGEQYF. The chain recombines TRBV6-5 with TRBJ2-7; D ambiguous. The V and J ends lost 2 bases and 7 bases respectively, with 18 bases between them. The CDR3 covers 15 residues. Germline V gene data show CDR1 as MNHEY and CDR2 as SVGAGI.

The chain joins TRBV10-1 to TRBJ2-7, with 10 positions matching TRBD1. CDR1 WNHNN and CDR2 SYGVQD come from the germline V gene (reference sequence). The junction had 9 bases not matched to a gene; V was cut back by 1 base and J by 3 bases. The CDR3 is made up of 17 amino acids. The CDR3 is CASSEFVGTGVGYEQYF. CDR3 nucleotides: TGCGCCAGCAGTGAGTTTGTGGGGACAGGGGTAGGCTACGAGCAGTACTTC.

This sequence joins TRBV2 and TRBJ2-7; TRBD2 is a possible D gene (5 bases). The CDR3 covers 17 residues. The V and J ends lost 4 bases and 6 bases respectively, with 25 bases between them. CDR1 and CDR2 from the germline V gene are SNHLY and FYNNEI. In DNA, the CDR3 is TGTGCCAGCAGTGTGGTCAGTAGCGAGAAGAACCCACTCGAGCAGTACTTC. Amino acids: CASSVVSSEKNPLEQYF.